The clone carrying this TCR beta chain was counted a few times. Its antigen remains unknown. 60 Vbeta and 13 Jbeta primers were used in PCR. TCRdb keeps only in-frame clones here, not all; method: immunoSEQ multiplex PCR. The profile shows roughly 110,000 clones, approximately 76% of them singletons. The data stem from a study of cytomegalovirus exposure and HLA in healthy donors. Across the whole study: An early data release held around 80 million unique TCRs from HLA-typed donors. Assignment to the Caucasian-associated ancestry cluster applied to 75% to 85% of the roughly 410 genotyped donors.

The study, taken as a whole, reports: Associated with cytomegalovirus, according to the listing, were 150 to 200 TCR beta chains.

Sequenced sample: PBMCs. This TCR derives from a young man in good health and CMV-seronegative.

The CDR3 DNA sequence: TGCGCCAGCAGCCAAGTTCCAGGGGCCTCTGGAAACACCATATATTTT. It translates to CASSQVPGASGNTIYF. V usage is TRBV4-3 and J usage is TRBJ1-3; D might be TRBD1 (6 bases). The germline CDR1 and CDR2 sequences are LGHNA and YSLEER. The length of the CDR3 is 16 residues. Trimming cost V 1 base and J 0 bases, with 10 bases left between them.